The 27 T cell receptor beta chains below all came from one sample that was sequenced in a study of neoadjuvant anti-PD-1 for oral cavity cancer. Sequenced by immunoSEQ multiplex PCR; TCRdb stores in-frame clones only, minus some. The table has more than 5,000 clones, about 60% seen once; the top ten hold 8% to 8.5%. The sample was tumor tissue, taken before nivolumab (anti-PD-1) treatment. Receptors were obtained from a person between 40 and 85 years old with oral cavity squamous cell carcinoma.

As to this clone: Other DNA sequences in this specimen translate into the identical CDR3. The chain is built from TRBV7-9 and TRBJ2-1; D gene unclear. This CDR3 comprises 14 residues. V lost 0 bases and J 2 bases, leaving 5 bases between the germline ends. Germline V lookup: CDR1 SEHNR, CDR2 FQNEAQ (reference sequence). CDR3 amino acids: CASSLAGTYNEQFF. The DNA of the CDR3 is TGTGCCAGCAGCTTAGCGGGGACCTACAATGAGCAGTTCTTC.

CDR3 sequence reads: CASRPGTSATDTQYF. The CDR3 DNA reads as TGTGCCAGCAGGCCAGGGACTAGCGCCACAGATACGCAGTATTTT. V gene TRBV12-1 combines with J gene TRBJ2-3; TRBD2 reflects the table's D call only, with no check against the DNA. TRBV12-1 is deemed a pseudogene. The CDR3 is 15 amino acids.

This clone was detected a few times. The V call is TRBV28, the J call TRBJ1-2, with 8 positions matching TRBD1. V shed 4 bases and J 6 bases; nucleotides not matched to a gene: 16. Germline-derived CDR1 and CDR2 are MDHEN and SYDVKM. There are 17 residues in the CDR3. This CDR3 reads CASSSYGQGAGIDGYTF. Here the CDR3 DNA reads TGTGCCAGCAGTTCTTACGGACAGGGAGCGGGGATTGATGGCTACACCTTC.

This clone was recorded a few times. The chain employs TRBV6-1 and TRBJ2-2; D not resolved. CDR1 MNHNS and CDR2 SASEGT come from the germline V gene. There are 13 residues in the CDR3. With 7 bases removed from V and 1 base from J, the gap between germline ends came to 7 bases. CDR3 coding DNA: TGTGCCAGCATTTCGGAGAACACCGGGGAGCTGTTTTTT. Protein sequence: CASISENTGELFF.

The rearrangement links TRBV18 to TRBJ2-2; D is possibly TRBD1 (6 bases). The CDR3 loop spans 15 amino acids. Trimming took off 5 bases at V and 0 bases at J, with 10 bases between the two ends. Germline CDR1 KGHSH, CDR2 LQKENI. Here the CDR3 reads CASSSRGANTGELFF. The CDR3 DNA is TGTGCCAGCTCATCCAGGGGAGCGAACACCGGGGAGCTGTTTTTT.

A few counts support this clone. The chain joins TRBV10-2 to TRBJ2-3; D is unresolved. The germline gives CDR1 WSHSY, CDR2 SAAADI. This CDR3 is built from 17 residues. The germline V and J ends were trimmed by 2 bases and 1 base, with 16 bases remaining between them. CDR3: CASSESGLADRTDTQYF. The CDR3 DNA sequence: TGCGCCAGCAGTGAGAGTGGTCTGGCGGATCGCACAGATACGCAGTATTTT.

This chain uses TRBV9 with TRBJ2-3, with TRBD2 matching 11 bases. J was trimmed by 3 bases and V by 3 bases; bases with no gene match: 3. Germline V gene data show CDR1 as SGDLS and CDR2 as YYNGEE. The CDR3 totals 15 residues. This CDR3 reads CASSEASGRTDTQYF. The CDR3, as DNA: TGTGCCAGCAGCGAGGCTAGCGGGAGGACAGATACGCAGTATTTT.

The J gene is TRBJ2-1, the V gene TRBV29-1; D is ambiguous. Germline CDR1 SQVTM, CDR2 ANQGSEA. V was trimmed by 7 bases and J by 5 bases, leaving 12 bases between them. This CDR3 has 12 amino acids. For the CDR3, the DNA is TGCAGCGCCGGTTTCACCGACAATGAGCAGTTCTTC. Protein product: CSAGFTDNEQFF.

This sequence joins TRBV18 and TRBJ2-7; D may be TRBD2 (5 bases). This CDR3 has 15 residues. Germline V CDR1 and CDR2: KGHSH, LQKENI. The V end was cut by 3 bases, the J end by 0 bases, with 12 bases between. The CDR3 sequence: CASSPEDGRSYEQYF. The CDR3 DNA sequence: TGTGCCAGCTCACCGGAGGACGGCCGCTCCTACGAGCAGTACTTC.

The chain links TRBV5-1 to TRBJ2-7; 10 nucleotides align to TRBD2. V trimming: 2 bases; J trimming: 4 bases; junction bases outside the gene matches: 15. CDR3 size: 18 residues. Germline values: CDR1 SGHRS, CDR2 YFSETQ. The CDR3 DNA reads TGCGCCAGCAGCTTCCCAGAGCGGGAGGGCTCTTCCCAATACGAGCAGTACTTC. Its protein product is CASSFPEREGSSQYEQYF.

This clone was counted a few times. The rearrangement uses TRBV11-2 and TRBJ1-4; D unresolved. From germline, CDR1 is SGHAT and CDR2 FQNNGV. The length of the CDR3 is 13 residues. Trimming stripped 8 bases from V and 3 bases from J, with 10 bases between. The CDR3 DNA follows: TGTGCCAGCGCCAGCAGCCCTAATGAAAAACTGTTTTTT. Translation: CASASSPNEKLFF.

The genes are TRBV7-6 and TRBJ1-2, with D possibly matching TRBD1 (5 bases). This CDR3 region has 13 residues. The germline V gene encodes CDR1 SGHVS and CDR2 FNYEAQ. V was cut by 5 bases and J by 5 bases, with 12 bases left in between. CDR3 coding DNA: TGTGCCAGCAGCCCCCAAGGGGCATATGGCTACACCTTC. Translating gives CASSPQGAYGYTF. Looking up the rest from reference TRBV7-6 and TRBJ1-2 gives the full variable domain: GAGVSQSPRYKVTKRGQDVALRCDPISGHVSLYWYRQALGQGPEFLTYFNYEAQQDKSGLPNDRFSAERPEGSISTLTIQRTEQRDSAMYRCASSPQGAYGYTFGSGTRLTVV.

The rearrangement uses TRBV5-8 and TRBJ1-5; D unclear. Germline V gene lookup returns CDR1 SGHTS and CDR2 YDEGEE. The CDR3 length is 16 residues. The ends were cut back, 4 bases at V and 3 bases at J, with 17 bases in the middle. CDR3: CASSRGGRSNNQPQHF. The CDR3 coding sequence is TGTGCCAGCAGCCGTGGTGGGCGGAGCAACAATCAGCCCCAGCATTTT. The full variable domain, its missing parts supplied by reference TRBV5-8 and TRBJ1-5, is EAGVTQSPTHLIKTRGQQATLRCSPISGHTSVYWYQQALGLGLQFLLWYDEGEERNRGNFPPRFSGRQFPNYSSELNVNALELEDSALYLCASSRGGRSNNQPQHFGDGTRLSIL.

The rearrangement joins TRBV15 to TRBJ1-2; 8 bases are a match to TRBD1. The CDR3 spans 13 residues. V trimming: 3 bases; J trimming: 8 bases; junction bases outside the gene matches: 5. The V gene's germline CDR1 is LNHNV and CDR2 YYDKDF (reference sequence). CDR3 in DNA: TGTGCCACCAGCAGGGGCGCAGGGGGCGGCTACACCTTC. Its translation is CATSRGAGGGYTF. Complete variable domain (other parts from reference TRBV15 and TRBJ1-2): DAMVIQNPRYQVTQFGKPVTLSCSQTLNHNVMYWYQQKSSQAPKLLFHYYDKDFNNEADTPDNFQSRRPNTSFCFLDIRSPGLGDTAMYLCATSRGAGGGYTFGSGTRLTVV.

The chain has TRBV18 and TRBJ2-1; TRBD1 agrees at 9 bases. J gave up 5 bases and V 3 bases, and 5 bases lay outside the gene matches. The germline gives CDR1 KGHSH, CDR2 LQKENI. The CDR3 runs 15 residues. The CDR3 nucleotides read TGTGCCAGCTCACCGCTACAGGGGGCGAACAATGAGCAGTTCTTC. It translates to CASSPLQGANNEQFF.

The gene calls are TRBV4-1 and TRBJ2-1, with 9 bases identical to TRBD2. CDR3 size: 16 residues. V was pared by 6 bases and J by 2 bases, with 8 bases of the junction left unmatched. Germline CDR1 MGHRA, CDR2 YSYEKL. Written as DNA, the CDR3 is TGCGCCAGCAGACCTACTTTAGCGGGGGCCTACAATGAGCAGTTCTTC. It encodes CASRPTLAGAYNEQFF.

The V call is TRBV11-2, the J call TRBJ2-3; D remains ambiguous. Germline assignment: CDR1 SGHAT and CDR2 FQNNGV. This CDR3 comprises 14 residues. The germline V and J ends were trimmed by 0 bases and 3 bases, with 7 bases remaining between them. This chain's CDR3 is CASSLDGITDTQYF. In DNA form, the CDR3 reads TGTGCCAGCAGCTTAGATGGGATTACAGATACGCAGTATTTT.

This chain joins TRBV19 and TRBJ2-7; 7 bases map to TRBD1. The junction had 6 bases not matched to a gene; V was cut back by 5 bases and J by 5 bases. This CDR3 has 13 amino acids. Germline assignment: CDR1 LNHDA and CDR2 SQIVND (reference sequence). The CDR3 reads CASSHRGGDEQYF. The CDR3 region has the DNA TGTGCCAGTAGTCACAGGGGTGGCGACGAGCAGTACTTC.

The rearrangement links TRBV9 to TRBJ1-4; TRBD1 matches at 7 bases. Germline CDR1 and CDR2: SGDLS and YYNGEE. The CDR3 extends over 16 amino acids. The V gene end was trimmed by 4 bases and the J gene end by 4 bases; junction bases not matched to a gene: 10. The CDR3, as DNA: TGTGCCAGCAGCCCTAATACAGGGGCGTATAATGAAAAACTGTTTTTT. Amino acid sequence: CASSPNTGAYNEKLFF. The whole variable domain, remainder taken from reference TRBV9 and TRBJ1-4, is DSGVTQTPKHLITATGQRVTLRCSPRSGDLSVYWYQQSLDQGLQFLIQYYNGEERAKGNILERFSAQQFPDLHSELNLSSLELGDSALYFCASSPNTGAYNEKLFFGSGTQLSVL.

The J gene is TRBJ2-3, the V gene TRBV9, with TRBD2 as a possible D gene (6 bases). Trimming took 2 bases from V and 4 from J, leaving 11 bases between them. The CDR3 covers 14 residues. Looked up from germline, CDR1 is SGDLS and CDR2 is YYNGEE. The CDR3 loop reads CASSVTGEPDTQYF. The CDR3 region has the DNA TGTGCCAGCAGCGTTACGGGGGAACCAGATACGCAGTATTTT.

The chain couples TRBV28 to TRBJ2-7, with 8 nucleotides matching TRBD1. The germline gives CDR1 MDHEN, CDR2 SYDVKM. The ends lost 3 bases at V and 3 bases at J; junction bases unmatched: 7. The CDR3 spans 15 residues. The CDR3 region is CASSFAGTGFYEQYF. CDR3 nucleotides: TGTGCCAGCAGTTTTGCCGGGACAGGCTTCTACGAGCAGTACTTC.

This clone was seen only a few times. V usage is TRBV6-1 and J usage is TRBJ2-7; D gene ambiguous. V lost 1 base to trimming and J lost 3 bases, with 7 bases between them. The CDR3 covers 13 residues. Germline V CDR1 and CDR2: MNHNS, SASEGT. For the CDR3, the DNA is TGTGCCAGCAGTGAAGTCAACAACTACGAGCAGTACTTC. Its protein product is CASSEVNNYEQYF.

This clone was observed once. In nucleotides, the CDR3 is TGTGCCTGGGAACAGGGACCAAGCTCTGGGGCCAACGTCCTGACTTTC. It encodes CAWEQGPSSGANVLTF. The gene calls are TRBV30 and TRBJ2-6; D might be TRBD1 (6 bases). This CDR3 is 16 amino acids long. With 5 bases removed from V and 0 bases from J, the gap between germline ends came to 14 bases. Germline CDR1 reads GTSNPN; CDR2 reads SVGIG (reference sequence).

The chain uses TRBV5-1 and TRBJ1-1; no firm D call. This CDR3 comprises 14 residues. Per the germline V gene, CDR1 is SGHRS and CDR2 is YFSETQ. V dropped 0 bases and J dropped 4 bases, with 10 bases sitting between them. As DNA, the CDR3 is TGCGCCAGCAGCTTGGTAAGCGGGAGCACTGAAGCTTTCTTT. The encoded protein is CASSLVSGSTEAFF.

The J gene is TRBJ2-7, the V gene TRBV7-9; no firm D call. Germline CDR1 and CDR2: SEHNR and FQNEAQ (reference sequence). The CDR3 is 12 amino acids. Trimming removed 5 bases at V and 6 bases at J, with 11 bases between. CDR3 bases: TGTGCCAGCAGCCTGCCAGCCGGCGAGCAGTACTTC. Its protein product is CASSLPAGEQYF.

This chain connects TRBV5-1 to TRBJ1-5, with 8 bases identical to TRBD1. This CDR3 is built from 15 residues. From germline, CDR1 is SGHRS and CDR2 YFSETQ. Unmatched junction bases numbered 5, after V lost 5 bases and J lost 1 base. The CDR3 loop reads CASRPGQGSNQPQHF. In DNA, the CDR3 is TGCGCCAGCAGGCCCGGACAGGGAAGCAATCAGCCCCAGCATTTT.

This sequence joins TRBV27 and TRBJ2-7, with 8 bases lining up with TRBD1. The CDR3 covers 16 residues. V shed 6 bases, J shed 2 bases, and the junction held 12 bases outside the gene matches. Germline values: CDR1 MNHEY, CDR2 SMNVEV (reference sequence). The CDR3 region has the DNA TGTGCCAGCAGATACGCCTCGGGACAGGATGCCTACGAGCAGTACTTC. This encodes CASRYASGQDAYEQYF.